The sample holds one count of the clone carrying this T cell receptor beta chain. The data stem from a study of technical replicates of blood from a handful of donors. V shed 5 bases and J shed 0 bases, with 8 bases lying between them. The CDR3 is made up of 14 amino acids. Germline loops: CDR1 LNHDA, CDR2 SQIVND (reference sequence). Clones were sequenced by immunoSEQ multiplex PCR, and TCRdb holds only the in-frame ones, with some missing. The sample carries some 79,000 clones, about 91% recorded once. The rearrangement uses TRBV19 and TRBJ1-3; D remains ambiguous. Sequencing was performed on T cells isolated from PBMCs. The source of this sequence is a human donor in good health. Some clones in this sample may be carry-over from other donors' samples. For the CDR3, the DNA is TGTGCCAGTAGTCGGAGGACCTCTGGAAACACCATATATTTT. Translating gives CASSRRTSGNTIYF.